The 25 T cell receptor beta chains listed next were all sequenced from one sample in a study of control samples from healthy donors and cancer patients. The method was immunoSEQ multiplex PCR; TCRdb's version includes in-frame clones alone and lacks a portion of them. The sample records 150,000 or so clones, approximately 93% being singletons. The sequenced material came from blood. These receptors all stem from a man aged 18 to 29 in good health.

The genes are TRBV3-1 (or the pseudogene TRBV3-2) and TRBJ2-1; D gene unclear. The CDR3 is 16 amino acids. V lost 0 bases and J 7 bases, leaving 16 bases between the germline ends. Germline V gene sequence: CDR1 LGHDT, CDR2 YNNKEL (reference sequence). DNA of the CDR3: TGTGCCAGCAGCCAAGAGGCCGGTGTGATGGGGAATGAGCAGTTCTTC. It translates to CASSQEAGVMGNEQFF.

DNA for the CDR3: TGTGCCATCAGTGAACGGGCGGACCAGTACTTC. The encoded protein is CAISERADQYF. The genes are TRBV10-3 and TRBJ2-5; D remains unclear. The CDR3 spans 11 residues. V lost 3 bases and J lost 10, with 9 bases in between. Looked up from germline, CDR1 is ENHRY and CDR2 is SYGVKD.

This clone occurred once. CDR3 sequence (DNA): TGTGCCAGCAAAGTAGCGGGAGCGAACACCGGGGAGCTGTTTTTT. Its protein is CASKVAGANTGELFF. This sequence joins TRBV7-8 and TRBJ2-2, with 9 bases lining up with TRBD2. J gave up 0 bases and V 7 bases, and 3 bases lay outside the gene matches. This CDR3 is built from 15 residues. Per germline, CDR1 SGHVS and CDR2 FQNEAQ. Combining the CDR3 with reference TRBV7-8 and TRBJ2-2 gives the whole variable domain GAGVSQSPRYKVAKRGQDVALRCDPISGHVSLFWYQQALGQGPEFLTYFQNEAQLDKSGLPSDRFFAERPEGSVSTLKIQRTQQEDSAVYLCASKVAGANTGELFFGEGSRLTVL.

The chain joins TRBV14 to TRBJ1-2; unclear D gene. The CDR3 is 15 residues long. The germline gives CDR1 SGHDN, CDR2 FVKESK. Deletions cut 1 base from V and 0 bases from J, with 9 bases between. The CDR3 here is CASSQVAGSNYGYTF. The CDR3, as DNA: TGTGCCAGCAGCCAAGTTGCGGGTTCTAACTATGGCTACACCTTC.

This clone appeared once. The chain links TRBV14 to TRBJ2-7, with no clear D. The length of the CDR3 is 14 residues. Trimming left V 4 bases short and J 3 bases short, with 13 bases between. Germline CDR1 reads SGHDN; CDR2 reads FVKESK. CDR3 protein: CASSPESKLYEQYF. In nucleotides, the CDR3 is TGTGCCAGCAGCCCAGAAAGCAAACTCTACGAGCAGTACTTC.

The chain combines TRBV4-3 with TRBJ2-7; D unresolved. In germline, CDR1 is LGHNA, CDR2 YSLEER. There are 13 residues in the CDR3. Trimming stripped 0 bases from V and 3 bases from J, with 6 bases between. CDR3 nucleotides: TGCGCCAGCAGCCAAGAGTGGGGCTACGAGCAGTACTTC. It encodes CASSQEWGYEQYF.

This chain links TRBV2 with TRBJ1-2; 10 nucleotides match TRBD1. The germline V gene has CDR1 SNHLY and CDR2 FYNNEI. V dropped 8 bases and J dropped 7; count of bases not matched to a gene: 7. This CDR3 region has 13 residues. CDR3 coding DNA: TGTGCCAGCCAGGGGACAGGGGTTCGTGGCTACACCTTC. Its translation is CASQGTGVRGYTF.

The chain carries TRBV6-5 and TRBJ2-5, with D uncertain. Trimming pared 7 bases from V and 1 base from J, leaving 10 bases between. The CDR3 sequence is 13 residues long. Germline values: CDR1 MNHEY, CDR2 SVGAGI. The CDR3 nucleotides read TGTGCCAGCACCCAGCTCCGCCAAGAGACCCAGTACTTC. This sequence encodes CASTQLRQETQYF.

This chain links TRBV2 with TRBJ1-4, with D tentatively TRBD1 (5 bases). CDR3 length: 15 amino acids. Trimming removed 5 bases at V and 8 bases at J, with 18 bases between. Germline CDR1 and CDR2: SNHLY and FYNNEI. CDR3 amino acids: CASSRADTGLEKLFF. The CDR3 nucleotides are TGTGCCAGCAGTCGAGCTGACACGGGACTAGAAAAACTGTTTTTT.

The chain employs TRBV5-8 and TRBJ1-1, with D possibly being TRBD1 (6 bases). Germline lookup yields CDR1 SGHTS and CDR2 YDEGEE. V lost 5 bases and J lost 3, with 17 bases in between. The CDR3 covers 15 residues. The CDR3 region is CASRPLAEGDTEAFF. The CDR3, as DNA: TGTGCCAGCAGGCCCCTAGCGGAGGGGGACACTGAAGCTTTCTTT.

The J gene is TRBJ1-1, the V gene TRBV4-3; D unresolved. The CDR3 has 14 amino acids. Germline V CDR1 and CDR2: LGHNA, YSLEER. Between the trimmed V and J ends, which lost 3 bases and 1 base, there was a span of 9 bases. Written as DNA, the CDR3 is TGCGCCAGCAGCCAGGGGTCAGCGAACACTGAAGCTTTCTTT. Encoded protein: CASSQGSANTEAFF.

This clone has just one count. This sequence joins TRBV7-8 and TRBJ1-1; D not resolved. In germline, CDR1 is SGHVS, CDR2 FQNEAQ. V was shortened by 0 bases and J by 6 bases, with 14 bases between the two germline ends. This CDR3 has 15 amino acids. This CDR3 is CASSLAFGRLAEAFF. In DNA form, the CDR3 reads TGTGCCAGCAGCTTAGCGTTCGGACGATTGGCTGAAGCTTTCTTT. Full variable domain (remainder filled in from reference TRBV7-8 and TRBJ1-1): GAGVSQSPRYKVAKRGQDVALRCDPISGHVSLFWYQQALGQGPEFLTYFQNEAQLDKSGLPSDRFFAERPEGSVSTLKIQRTQQEDSAVYLCASSLAFGRLAEAFFGQGTRLTVV.

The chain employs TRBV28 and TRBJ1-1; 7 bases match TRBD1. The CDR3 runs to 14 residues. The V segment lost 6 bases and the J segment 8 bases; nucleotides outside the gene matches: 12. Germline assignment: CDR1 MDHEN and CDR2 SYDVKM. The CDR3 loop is CASRTFPTGQEAFF. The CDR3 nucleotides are TGTGCCAGCAGGACTTTCCCGACAGGGCAAGAAGCTTTCTTT.

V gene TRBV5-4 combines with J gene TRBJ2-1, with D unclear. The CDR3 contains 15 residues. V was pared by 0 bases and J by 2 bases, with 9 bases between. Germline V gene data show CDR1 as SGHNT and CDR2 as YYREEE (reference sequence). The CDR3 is CASSLDGKTYNEQFF. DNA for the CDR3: TGTGCCAGCAGCTTGGATGGGAAAACCTACAATGAGCAGTTCTTC.

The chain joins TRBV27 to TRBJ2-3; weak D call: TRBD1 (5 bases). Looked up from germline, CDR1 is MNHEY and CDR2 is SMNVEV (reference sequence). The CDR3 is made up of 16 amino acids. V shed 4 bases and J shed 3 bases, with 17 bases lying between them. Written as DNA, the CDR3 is TGTGCCAGCAGTTCCCTTCCCAGGGTAAGGACAGATACGCAGTATTTT. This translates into CASSSLPRVRTDTQYF.

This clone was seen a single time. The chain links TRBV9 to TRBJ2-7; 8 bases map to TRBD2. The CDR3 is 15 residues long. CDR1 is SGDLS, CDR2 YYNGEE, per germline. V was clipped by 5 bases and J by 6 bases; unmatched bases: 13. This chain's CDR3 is CASSRSGRGLGEQYF. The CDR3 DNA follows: TGTGCCAGCAGTAGAAGCGGGAGAGGGTTGGGCGAGCAGTACTTC.

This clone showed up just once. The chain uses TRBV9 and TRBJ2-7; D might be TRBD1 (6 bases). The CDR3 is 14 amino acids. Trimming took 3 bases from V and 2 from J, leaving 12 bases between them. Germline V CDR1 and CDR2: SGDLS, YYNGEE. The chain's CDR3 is CASSEDSQTYEQYF. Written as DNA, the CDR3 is TGTGCCAGCAGCGAGGACAGCCAAACCTACGAGCAGTACTTC.

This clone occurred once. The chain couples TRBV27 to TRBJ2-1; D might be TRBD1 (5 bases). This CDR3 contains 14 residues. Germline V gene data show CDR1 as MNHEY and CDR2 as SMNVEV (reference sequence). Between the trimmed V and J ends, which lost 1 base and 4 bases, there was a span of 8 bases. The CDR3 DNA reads TGTGCCAGCAGTTTATGGGGCGGATACAATGAGCAGTTCTTC. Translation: CASSLWGGYNEQFF.

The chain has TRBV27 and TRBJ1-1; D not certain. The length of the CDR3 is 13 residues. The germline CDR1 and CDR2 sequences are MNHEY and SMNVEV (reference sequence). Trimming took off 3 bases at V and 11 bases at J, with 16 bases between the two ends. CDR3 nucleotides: TGTGCCAGCAGTTTTAAGGCGACGGTAGAGGCTTTCTTT. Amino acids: CASSFKATVEAFF.

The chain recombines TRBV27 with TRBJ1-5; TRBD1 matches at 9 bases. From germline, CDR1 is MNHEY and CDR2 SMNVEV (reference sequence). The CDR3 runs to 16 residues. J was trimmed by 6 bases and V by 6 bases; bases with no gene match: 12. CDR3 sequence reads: CASSGIHRGRGQPQHF. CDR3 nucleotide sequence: TGTGCCAGCAGCGGGATACACAGGGGGCGCGGTCAGCCCCAGCATTTT.

This CDR3 reads CAILGGHLYNEQFF. In nucleotides, the CDR3 is TGTGCTATTTTGGGGGGACACCTCTACAATGAGCAGTTCTTC. This chain connects TRBV19 to TRBJ2-1; D possibly matches TRBD1 or TRBD2 (6 bases each). CDR1 is LNHDA, CDR2 SQIVND, per germline (reference sequence). CDR3 length equals 14 residues. Full variable domain (missing parts from reference TRBV19 and TRBJ2-1): DGGITQSPKYLFRKEGQNVTLSCEQNLNHDAMYWYRQDPGQGLRLIYYSQIVNDFQKGDIAEGYSVSREKKESFPLTVTSAQKNPTAFYLCAILGGHLYNEQFFGPGTRLTVL.

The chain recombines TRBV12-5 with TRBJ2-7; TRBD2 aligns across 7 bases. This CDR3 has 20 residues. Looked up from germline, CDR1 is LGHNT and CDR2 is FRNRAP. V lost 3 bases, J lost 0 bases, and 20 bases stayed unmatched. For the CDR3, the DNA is TGTGCTAGTGGTTTAGCACGCCGGGGACTATACACCAATTACTCCTACGAGCAGTACTTC. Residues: CASGLARRGLYTNYSYEQYF. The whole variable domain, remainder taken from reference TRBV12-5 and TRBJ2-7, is DARVTQTPRHKVTEMGQEVTMRCQPILGHNTVFWYRQTMMQGLELLAYFRNRAPLDDSGMPKDRFSAEMPDATLATLKIQPSEPRDSAVYFCASGLARRGLYTNYSYEQYFGPGTRLTVT.

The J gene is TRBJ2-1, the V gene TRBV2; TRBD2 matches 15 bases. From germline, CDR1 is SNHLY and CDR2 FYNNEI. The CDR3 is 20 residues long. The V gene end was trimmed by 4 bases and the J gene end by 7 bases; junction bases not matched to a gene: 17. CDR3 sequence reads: CASSAVKGLAGGPLGNEQFF. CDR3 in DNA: TGTGCCAGCAGTGCCGTTAAAGGACTAGCGGGGGGGCCTCTCGGAAATGAGCAGTTCTTC.

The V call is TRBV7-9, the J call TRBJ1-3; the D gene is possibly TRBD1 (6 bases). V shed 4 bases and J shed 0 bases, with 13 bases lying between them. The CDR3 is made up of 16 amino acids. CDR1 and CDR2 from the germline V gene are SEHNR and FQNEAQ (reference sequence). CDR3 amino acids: CASSSYRQVSGNTIYF. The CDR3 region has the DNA TGTGCCAGCAGCTCCTACCGACAGGTCTCTGGAAACACCATATATTTT.

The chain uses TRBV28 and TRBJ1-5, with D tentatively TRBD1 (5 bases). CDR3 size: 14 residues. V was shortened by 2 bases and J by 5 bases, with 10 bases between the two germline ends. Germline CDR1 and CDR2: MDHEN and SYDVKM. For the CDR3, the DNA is TGTGCCAGCAGTTTAATCCAGGGTTATCAGCCCCAGCATTTT. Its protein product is CASSLIQGYQPQHF.